This TCR beta chain was identified during a study of shared clonotypes between healthy human individuals. The germline CDR1 and CDR2 sequences are MNHNS and SASEGT. V lost 6 bases and J lost 4, with 15 bases in between. The CDR3 runs to 14 residues. The authors divided CD4+ cells into CD45RA+ naive and CD45RA-negative memory subsets. Assay used: immunoSEQ multiplex PCR; TCRdb lists only in-frame clones, some missing. The sample contains about 2,500,000 clones, approximately 92% of which appear only once. Notes on this clone: What it binds is not known.

Broader study findings: A handful of donors held approximately 4.6% of naive CD4 clonotypes in common. Sequencing depth was a factor that was expected to affect clonotype sharing among donors. The study generally estimated greater richness for naive than memory subsets.

The clonotype was recovered from a man aged 18 to 35 in good health. The V and J genes are TRBV6-1 and TRBJ2-5, with D perhaps TRBD1 or TRBD2 (5 bases each). The specimen was naive CD4+ T cells sorted from blood. Subset noted: CD45RA+ positively selected. CDR3 nucleotide sequence: TGTGCCAGCAGATTAGCTGGGACCGGAGAGACCCAGTACTTC. Translation: CASRLAGTGETQYF.